This T cell receptor (beta chain) was retrieved from a study of circulating tumor DNA in untreated peripheral T-cell lymphoma (dated by TCRdb to 2020 to 2023). On the study overall, not on this receptor specifically: Tumor-specific clonotypes were identified in about 77% of patients, from roughly 86% of baseline tissues and around 71% of baseline serum samples.

Regarding this clone: Its antigen has not been determined. Base qualities were left out, and no much larger clone turns up one base away.

The germline V gene encodes CDR1 LNHNV and CDR2 YYDKDF (reference sequence). CDR3 length: 16 amino acids, cysteine to phenylalanine. Kept here is only the CDR3 DNA, which spans 48 bases and is read in frame from base 1. V drops 0 bases and J drops 8 bases, leaving 16 bases in between. To identify tumor-specific TCR clonotypes, tumor tissue taken at baseline, before any treatment, was sequenced. The study used next-generation sequencing of T-cell receptor sequences to monitor peripheral T-cell lymphoma patients receiving frontline treatment on a trial. Library creation used the immunoSEQ multiplex PCR assay. In its TCRdb copy, this immuneACCESS table keeps in-frame sequences only and misses some clones. Where compared with another copy, unresolved V genes explain less than half of these, and the others have no known cause. The sample table shows several thousand clones, and about 82% are seen once. Approximately 2.2% of the sample is taken by the ten largest.

This TCR was sampled from a human donor with peripheral T-cell lymphoma. Recombination connected TRBV15 to TRBJ1-4; a tentative D match to TRBD1 spans 5 bases. Sequencing was performed on tumor tissue. CDR3 loop: CATSRDFGGIGEKLFF. Read as DNA, the sequence is TGTGCCACCAGCAGAGACTTTGGGGGAATAGGAGAAAAACTGTTTTTT.